The source of this T cell receptor (beta chain) is a study of blood T cell repertoires in COVID-19. This clone was counted a few times. The germline CDR1 and CDR2 sequences are SGHDT and YYEEEE. This CDR3 contains 16 residues. V dropped 3 bases and J dropped 3; count of bases not matched to a gene: 6. Profiling relied on immunoSEQ multiplex PCR, and the TCRdb table lists in-frame clones only, not all of them. This table has roughly 240,000 clones, around 86% appearing once. The chain recombines TRBV5-6 with TRBJ1-2, with 12 bases that match TRBD1. This receptor was taken from a woman aged 25 to 39 who had recovered from COVID-19. Sequencing input: peripheral blood. Written as DNA, the CDR3 is TGTGCCAGCAGCTCGGGACAGGGGGCTATGGACTATGGCTACACCTTC. Residues: CASSSGQGAMDYGYTF.